The 32 T cell receptor beta chains below come from one sample, sequenced in a study of persistence of HIV-infected CD4 T cells. The immunoSEQ assay was version 4, run in survey mode. Produced via immunoSEQ multiplex PCR; TCRdb's table is partial and in-frame only. The data show about 47,000 clones, with more than 85% seen just once and 1.5% to 2% held by the top ten. These receptors are not linked to any known antigen. Anti-CD3/anti-CD28 beads served as a nonspecific positive control stimulus. Sorting of responding CD4+ T cells relied on upregulated CD40 ligand together with CD69. The material sequenced was CD4+ T cells sorted from PBMCs after roughly 20-hour stimulation, taken from a patient who received antiretroviral therapy. The source is an adult man with HIV who was CMV-seropositive.

This clone was picked up one time. The genes are TRBV6-1 and TRBJ2-1; D is possibly TRBD2 (6 bases). Trimming took off 4 bases at V and 3 bases at J, with 19 bases between the two ends. CDR1 is MNHNS, CDR2 SASEGT, per germline. The CDR3 totals 17 residues. CDR3 protein: CASSGEHGLPLYNEQFF. The CDR3 DNA reads as TGTGCCAGCAGTGGGGAACACGGACTACCCCTCTACAATGAGCAGTTCTTC.

CDR3 bases: TGTGCCAGCAGCTTACCGGGGGGCGATAACGGGGAGCTGTTTTTT. Translating it yields CASSLPGGDNGELFF. This sequence joins TRBV7-3 and TRBJ2-2, with D perhaps matching TRBD2 (7 bases). The CDR3 runs 15 residues. V dropped 2 bases and J dropped 7 bases, with 14 bases sitting between them. Germline V CDR1 and CDR2: SGHTA, FQGTGA.

This chain joins TRBV6-2 or TRBV6-3 and TRBJ1-5; tentative D call: TRBD1 (6 bases). The CDR3 runs 15 residues. CDR1 and CDR2 (germline): MNHEY, SVGEGT. V was clipped by 5 bases and J by 0 bases, with 11 bases between them. The CDR3 sequence is CASSRTANSNQPQHF. CDR3 in DNA: TGTGCCAGCAGTCGGACAGCTAATAGCAATCAGCCCCAGCATTTT.

This chain joins TRBV5-1 and TRBJ1-2; no clear D. The V gene lost 0 bases and the J gene lost 0 bases, with 6 bases spanning the gap. CDR1 and CDR2 from the germline V gene are SGHRS and YFSETQ. CDR3 size: 14 residues. The CDR3 coding sequence is TGCGCCAGCAGCTTGGGTCCTTCTAACTATGGCTACACCTTC. Amino acid sequence: CASSLGPSNYGYTF.

The chain recombines TRBV7-2 with TRBJ2-1; 15 bases are shared with TRBD2. Germline values: CDR1 SGHTA, CDR2 FQGNSA. This CDR3 is 17 amino acids long. The J segment lost 4 bases and the V segment lost 5 bases, leaving 6 bases of the junction unmatched. DNA for the CDR3: TGTGCCAGCAGCCCAGGACTAGCGGGGGGGCTTTACAATGAGCAGTTCTTC. Encoded protein: CASSPGLAGGLYNEQFF.

This chain's CDR3 is CASSLVGGVANTGELFF. In nucleotides, the CDR3 is TGTGCCAGCAGCTTAGTGGGGGGAGTCGCGAACACCGGGGAGCTGTTTTTT. This chain joins TRBV7-2 and TRBJ2-2; D may be TRBD2 (6 bases). Germline V gene lookup returns CDR1 SGHTA and CDR2 FQGNSA. This CDR3 contains 17 residues. Trimming cost V 1 base and J 0 bases, with 12 bases left between them.

The V call is TRBV1, the J call TRBJ2-1; the DNA was not compared with TRBD1, the D call given in the table. TRBV1 is termed a pseudogene. The CDR3 contains 15 residues. CDR3 coding DNA: TGCACCAGCAGCGAACCGTTGTGGGCTTACAATGAGCAGTTCTTC. Its protein product is CTSSEPLWAYNEQFF.

V is TRBV7-9 and J is TRBJ2-2, with 7 bases matching TRBD1. Germline V CDR1 and CDR2: SEHNR, FQNEAQ (reference sequence). The CDR3 consists of 16 residues. The V and J ends lost 1 base and 1 base, in that order; junction bases with no gene match: 3. CDR3 residues: CASSLDRGVNTGELFF. The CDR3 DNA sequence: TGTGCCAGCAGCTTAGACAGGGGCGTGAACACCGGGGAGCTGTTTTTT.

The rearrangement joins TRBV19 to TRBJ1-5; no clear D gene. The CDR3 contains 13 residues. V shed 7 bases and J shed 4 bases, with 11 bases lying between them. CDR1 and CDR2 (germline): LNHDA, SQIVND (reference sequence). The CDR3, as DNA: TGTGCCAGTAAGTGGGCCGGTAATCAGCCCCAGCATTTT. It translates to CASKWAGNQPQHF. The complete variable domain, with remaining parts taken from reference TRBV19 and TRBJ1-5, reads DGGITQSPKYLFRKEGQNVTLSCEQNLNHDAMYWYRQDPGQGLRLIYYSQIVNDFQKGDIAEGYSVSREKKESFPLTVTSAQKNPTAFYLCASKWAGNQPQHFGDGTRLSIL.

The chain combines TRBV24-1 with TRBJ1-2; the D gene is possibly TRBD1 (5 bases). V was clipped by 0 bases and J by 4 bases, with 8 bases between them. CDR1 is KGHDR and CDR2 is SFDVKD in the germline V gene. The CDR3 runs 14 residues. The chain's CDR3 is CATSDLNRFYGYTF. CDR3 DNA sequence: TGTGCCACCAGTGATTTGAACAGGTTCTATGGCTACACCTTC.

This chain links TRBV4-1 with TRBJ2-3; 9 bases line up with TRBD2. V trimming: 0 bases; J trimming: 5 bases; junction bases outside the gene matches: 6. This CDR3 region has 16 residues. Per the germline V gene, CDR1 is MGHRA and CDR2 is YSYEKL. Written as DNA, the CDR3 is TGCGCCAGCAGCCAAGAAGGCGGGGGGGCGGGAGATACGCAGTATTTT. It translates to CASSQEGGGAGDTQYF.

This chain uses TRBV6-6 with TRBJ1-4, with TRBD1 identical over 10 bases. The V and J ends lost 4 bases and 10 bases, in that order; junction bases with no gene match: 9. The CDR3 runs 15 residues. Germline CDR1 MNHNY, CDR2 SVGAGI (reference sequence). The CDR3 spells CASSSSTGGSGKLFF. The DNA of the CDR3 is TGTGCCAGCAGTTCCTCGACAGGGGGCTCAGGAAAACTGTTTTTT.

The rearrangement uses TRBV5-6 and TRBJ1-4; D is undetermined. The CDR3 covers 16 residues. The ends were cut back, 1 base at V and 2 bases at J, with 12 bases in the middle. Germline V lookup: CDR1 SGHDT, CDR2 YYEEEE. The CDR3 DNA reads TGTGCCAGCAGCTTGTTAGGTGCCCCCACTAATGAAAAACTGTTTTTT. Translated: CASSLLGAPTNEKLFF.

V and J are TRBV28 and TRBJ2-7; D is unresolved. The V and J ends lost 6 bases and 1 base respectively, with 10 bases between them. The CDR3 consists of 13 residues. Germline assignment: CDR1 MDHEN and CDR2 SYDVKM. Here the CDR3 DNA reads TGTGCCAGCAGCCTGACAAGTTCCTACGAGCAGTACTTC. Its protein is CASSLTSSYEQYF.

The chain has TRBV7-8 and TRBJ2-1; 7 positions match TRBD1. CDR1 and CDR2 from the germline V gene are SGHVS and FQNEAQ. The ends lost 6 bases at V and 8 bases at J; junction bases unmatched: 19. The CDR3 consists of 17 residues. The CDR3 nucleotides are TGTGCCAGCAGTCTCACCCAAGGGGGCCGGTCGTGGTATGAGCAGTTCTTC. Translation gives CASSLTQGGRSWYEQFF.

J is TRBJ2-7 and V is TRBV7-8; the D gene is possibly TRBD2 (6 bases). Per germline, CDR1 SGHVS and CDR2 FQNEAQ. CDR3 size: 16 residues. Trimming left V 4 bases short and J 0 bases short, with 16 bases between. CDR3 residues: CASSYSTAGISYEQYF. The CDR3 DNA is TGTGCCAGCAGCTATAGTACGGCGGGGATCTCCTACGAGCAGTACTTC.

The chain uses TRBV28 and TRBJ2-7; 7 bases line up with TRBD1. The trim removed 6 bases at V and 2 bases at J, leaving 10 bases unmatched. Germline CDR1 reads MDHEN; CDR2 reads SYDVKM. There are 15 residues in the CDR3. DNA of the CDR3: TGTGCCAGCAGCCTGAACCCAGGGGGTCCCTACGAGCAGTACTTC. The encoded protein is CASSLNPGGPYEQYF.

V usage is TRBV6-4 and J usage is TRBJ2-1; D not certain. V shed 5 bases and J shed 2 bases, with 10 bases lying between them. CDR1 is MRHNA and CDR2 is SNTAGT in the germline V gene. There are 14 residues in the CDR3. The CDR3 here is CASSPSGPYNEQFF. CDR3 nucleotides: TGTGCCAGCAGTCCGTCCGGCCCCTACAATGAGCAGTTCTTC.

The chain uses TRBV12-3 or TRBV12-4 and TRBJ1-5; 7 nucleotides agree with TRBD1. The CDR3 has 13 amino acids. V was pared by 6 bases and J by 7 bases, with 6 bases of the junction left unmatched. DNA of the CDR3: TGTGCCAGCAGCCCCGGGACAGTCCAGCCCCAGCATTTT. Protein product: CASSPGTVQPQHF.

This rearrangement joins TRBV7-9 to TRBJ2-7, with D possibly being TRBD2 (5 bases). This CDR3 region has 12 residues. Germline V lookup: CDR1 SEHNR, CDR2 FQNEAQ (reference sequence). V gave up 5 bases and J gave up 2 bases, with 7 bases separating them. DNA of the CDR3: TGTGCCAGCAGCACGGGGACCTACGAGCAGTACTTC. It encodes CASSTGTYEQYF.

Comment on this clone: A junction end diverges from the germline sequence, so it may reflect a read error. The chain links TRBV18 to TRBJ2-7; no clear D. Germline V gene data show CDR1 as KGHSH and CDR2 as LQKENI. The CDR3 totals 13 residues. CDR3 loop: CASSPPGRVGPFF. Here the CDR3 DNA reads TGTGCCAGCTCACCACCCGGTCGAGTAGGGCCTTTCTTC. The full variable domain, its missing parts supplied by reference TRBV18 and TRBJ2-7, is NAGVMQNPRHLVRRRGQEARLRCSPMKGHSHVYWYRQLPEEGLKFMVYLQKENIIDESGMPKERFSAEFPKEGPSILRIQQVVRGDSAAYFCASSPPGRVGPFFGPGTRLTVT.

This clone was observed a handful of times. CDR3 sequence reads: CASSVGGKRVNFSYNEQFF. The CDR3 nucleotides are TGTGCCAGCAGCGTAGGAGGGAAGAGGGTTAATTTTTCCTACAATGAGCAGTTCTTC. The chain recombines TRBV9 with TRBJ2-1, with D possibly matching TRBD2 (5 bases). CDR3 length: 19 amino acids. Germline V gives CDR1 SGDLS, CDR2 YYNGEE. Trimming cost V 0 bases and J 1 base, with 20 bases left between them.

This clone has a single count. V and J are TRBV20-1 and TRBJ1-2; 7 bases line up with TRBD1. V trimming: 3 bases; J trimming: 5 bases; junction bases outside the gene matches: 6. The CDR3 is 13 residues long. Germline V CDR1 and CDR2: DFQATT, SNEGSKA (reference sequence). The CDR3 sequence: CSASPPGQYGYTF. CDR3 DNA: TGCAGTGCTAGTCCTCCGGGACAGTATGGCTACACCTTC.

Points on this clone: The junction departs from germline at one end; a sequencing error may be responsible. The gene calls are TRBV5-1 and TRBJ2-2, with 7 bases aligning to TRBD1. The CDR3 is 15 amino acids. The V gene's germline CDR1 is SGHRS and CDR2 YFSETQ. The DNA of the CDR3 is TGCGCCAGCAGCTACGGGACAGCGAATACCGGGGAGCTGTTTTTT. Its translation is CASSYGTANTGELFF.

With regard to this clone: The junction differs from germline at one of its ends, possibly a read error. The V and J genes are TRBV20-1 and TRBJ2-7, with TRBD1 identical over 9 bases. Looked up from germline, CDR1 is DFQATT and CDR2 is SNEGSKA (reference sequence). This CDR3 contains 11 residues. The CDR3 DNA follows: TGCAGTGCTAGAGGAGGGGACAGGGAATTCTTC. Protein product: CSARGGDREFF.

The chain uses TRBV7-8 and TRBJ1-1, with 7 positions matching TRBD1. The CDR3 spans 15 residues. V lost 5 bases, J lost 5 bases, and 11 bases stayed unmatched. Germline CDR1 reads SGHVS; CDR2 reads FQNEAQ. The DNA of the CDR3 is TGTGCCAGCAGCAGACCAGACAGGGTCGGGACTGAAGCTTTCTTT. Its protein product is CASSRPDRVGTEAFF.

The chain combines TRBV5-1 with TRBJ1-4, with unresolved D. The V end was cut by 5 bases, the J end by 3 bases, with 8 bases between. Germline assignment: CDR1 SGHRS and CDR2 YFSETQ. The CDR3 is 13 amino acids. CDR3 sequence reads: CASSSSPNEKLFF. CDR3 DNA: TGCGCCAGCAGTTCCAGCCCTAATGAAAAACTGTTTTTT.

CDR3 DNA sequence: TGTGCCAGCAGCCCAGACCCTTCTAGCACAGATACGCAGTATTTT. Residues: CASSPDPSSTDTQYF. The chain couples TRBV14 to TRBJ2-3; D not certain. V dropped 4 bases and J dropped 0 bases, with 11 bases sitting between them. The germline CDR1 and CDR2 sequences are SGHDN and FVKESK. The CDR3 totals 15 residues.

The genes are TRBV10-1 and TRBJ2-6, with no clear D. V gave up 2 bases and J gave up 0 bases, with 5 bases separating them. The CDR3 totals 15 residues. Germline CDR1 WNHNN, CDR2 SYGVQD (reference sequence). CDR3 nucleotides: TGCGCCAGCAGTGAGGGGTCCTCTGGGGCCAACGTCCTGACTTTC. Its translation is CASSEGSSGANVLTF.

The chain carries TRBV19 and TRBJ2-1; perhaps D is TRBD1 or TRBD2 (5 bases each). V was trimmed by 7 bases and J by 9 bases, leaving 19 bases between them. The CDR3 runs to 14 residues. Germline V gene sequence: CDR1 LNHDA, CDR2 SQIVND (reference sequence). The CDR3 region is CASKISRAGTEQFF. The CDR3 DNA sequence: TGTGCCAGTAAAATCTCTCGGGCAGGGACTGAGCAGTTCTTC.

This chain connects TRBV5-1 to TRBJ1-6, with a tentative D call TRBD1 (5 bases). V shed 5 bases and J shed 8 bases, with 20 bases lying between them. This CDR3 is 16 amino acids long. The V gene's germline CDR1 is SGHRS and CDR2 YFSETQ. The DNA for the CDR3 is TGCGCCAGCAGTTATACCCACGGGACGCAGGATTCACCCCTCCACTTT. This sequence encodes CASSYTHGTQDSPLHF. The entire variable domain, with the rest obtained from reference TRBV5-1 and TRBJ1-6, is as follows: KAGVTQTPRYLIKTRGQQVTLSCSPISGHRSVSWYQQTPGQGLQFLFEYFSETQRNKGNFPGRFSGRQFSNSRSEMNVSTLELGDSALYLCASSYTHGTQDSPLHFGNGTRLTVT.

The rearrangement uses TRBV6-5 and TRBJ1-4, with 7 positions matching TRBD1. The CDR3 has 15 residues. Germline CDR1 MNHEY, CDR2 SVGAGI. V lost 5 bases to trimming and J lost 0 bases; unmatched junction nucleotides: 3. Written as DNA, the CDR3 is TGTGCCAGCAGTCAGGGGGGTGCAACTAATGAAAAACTGTTTTTT. Translation: CASSQGGATNEKLFF.